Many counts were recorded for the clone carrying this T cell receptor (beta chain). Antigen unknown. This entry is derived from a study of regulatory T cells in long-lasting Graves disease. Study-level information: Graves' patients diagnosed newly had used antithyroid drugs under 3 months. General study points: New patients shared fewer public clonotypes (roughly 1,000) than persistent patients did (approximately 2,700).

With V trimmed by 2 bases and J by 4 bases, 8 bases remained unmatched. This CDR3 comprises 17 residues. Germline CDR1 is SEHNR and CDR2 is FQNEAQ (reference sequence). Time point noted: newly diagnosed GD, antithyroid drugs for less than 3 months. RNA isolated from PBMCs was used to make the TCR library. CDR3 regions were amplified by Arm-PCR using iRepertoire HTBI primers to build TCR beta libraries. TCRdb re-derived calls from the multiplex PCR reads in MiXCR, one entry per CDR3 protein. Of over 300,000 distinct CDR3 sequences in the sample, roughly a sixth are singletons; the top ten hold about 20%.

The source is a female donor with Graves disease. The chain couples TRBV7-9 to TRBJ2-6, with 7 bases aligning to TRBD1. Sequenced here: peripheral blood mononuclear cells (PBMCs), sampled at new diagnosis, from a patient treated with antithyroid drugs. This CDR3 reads CASSLMGQSSGANVLTF. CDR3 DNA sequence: TGTGCCAGCAGCTTAATGGGACAGTCGTCCGGGGCCAACGTCCTGACTTTC.